The clone carrying this TCR beta chain occurred once. The data originate from a study of T cell changes during pregnancy in multiple sclerosis. The CDR3 spans 14 residues. Trimming took 3 bases from V and 0 from J, leaving 9 bases between them. Per germline, CDR1 LNHDA and CDR2 SQIVND (reference sequence). Only in-frame clones appear in the TCRdb table, and some are missing; sequencing was by immunoSEQ multiplex PCR. The sample lists about 39,000 clones, about 88% occurring once. The sequence derives from a female donor with multiple sclerosis, enrolled in a pregnancy study. The chain recombines TRBV19 with TRBJ2-7; D remains unclear. This material consisted of CD8+ T cells from peripheral blood mononuclear cells, taken in the first trimester of pregnancy. CDR3 in DNA: TGTGCCAGTAGTATGATGGGCGCCTCCTACGAGCAGTACTTC. This codes for CASSMMGASYEQYF.